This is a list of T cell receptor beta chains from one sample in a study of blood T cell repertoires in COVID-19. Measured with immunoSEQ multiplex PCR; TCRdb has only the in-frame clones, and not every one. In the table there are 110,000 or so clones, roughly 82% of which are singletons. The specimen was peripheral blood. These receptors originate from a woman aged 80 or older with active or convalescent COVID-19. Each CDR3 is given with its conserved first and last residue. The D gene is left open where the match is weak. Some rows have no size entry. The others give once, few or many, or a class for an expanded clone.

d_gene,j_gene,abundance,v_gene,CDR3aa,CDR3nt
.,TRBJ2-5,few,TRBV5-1,CASSLASTQETQYF,TGCGCCAGCAGCTTGGCCAGTACCCAAGAGACCCAGTACTTC
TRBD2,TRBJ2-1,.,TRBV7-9,CASSLGGTSVFF,TGTGCCAGCAGCTTAGGAGGGACTAGCGTGTTCTTC
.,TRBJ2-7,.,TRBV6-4,CASPVPAATYEQYF,TGTGCCAGCCCGGTCCCAGCGGCAACCTACGAGCAGTACTTC
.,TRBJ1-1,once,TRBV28,CASSPRQEEAFF,TGTGCCAGCAGTCCGAGACAGGAAGAAGCTTTCTTT
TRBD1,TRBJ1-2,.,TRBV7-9,CASSLEFTGDGYTF,TGTGCCAGCAGCTTAGAGTTCACAGGGGATGGCTACACCTTC
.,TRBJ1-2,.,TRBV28,CASRDIGTTLNYGYTF,TGTGCCAGCAGGGATATCGGGACAACACTTAACTATGGCTACACCTTC
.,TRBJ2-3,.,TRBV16,CASSQSRNTDTQYF,TGTGCCAGCAGCCAATCCAGAAACACAGATACGCAGTATTTT
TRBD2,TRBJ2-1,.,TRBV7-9,CASSFLPLAGEYNEQFF,TGTGCCAGCAGTTTCCTTCCGCTAGCGGGAGAGTACAATGAGCAGTTCTTC
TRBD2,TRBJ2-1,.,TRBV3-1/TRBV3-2,CASSRSELAGSSHEQFF,TGTGCCAGCAGCCGCTCCGAACTAGCGGGATCCTCACATGAGCAGTTCTTC
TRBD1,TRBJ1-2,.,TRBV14,CASSQVAGGYGYTF,TGTGCCAGCAGCCAAGTTGCAGGGGGCTATGGCTACACCTTC
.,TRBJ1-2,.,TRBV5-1,CASSPRAGEGYTF,TGCGCCAGCAGCCCTCGGGCGGGAGAGGGCTACACCTTC
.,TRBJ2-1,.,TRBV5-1,CASSLFGEQFF,TGCGCCAGCAGCCTATTCGGTGAGCAGTTCTTC
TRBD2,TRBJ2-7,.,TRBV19,CASSTGTSGGSYEQYF,TGTGCCAGTAGTACTGGGACTAGCGGGGGATCCTACGAGCAGTACTTC
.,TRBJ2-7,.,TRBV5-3,CARSVDIYEQYF,TGTGCCAGAAGCGTCGACATCTACGAGCAGTACTTC
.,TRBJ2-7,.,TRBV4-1,CASSPLGRGEQYF,TGCGCCAGCAGCCCCCTGGGGCGCGGCGAGCAGTACTTC
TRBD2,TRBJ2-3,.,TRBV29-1,CSVELAGDIAIGTDTQYF,TGCAGCGTTGAGCTAGCGGGAGATATTGCAATAGGGACAGATACGCAGTATTTT
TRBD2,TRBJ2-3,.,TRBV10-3,CAIGSREGTQYF,TGTGCCATCGGGTCGCGGGAGGGTACGCAGTATTTT
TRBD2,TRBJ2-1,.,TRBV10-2,CASNPAGVNNEQFF,TGCGCCAGCAATCCGGCGGGAGTCAACAATGAGCAGTTCTTC
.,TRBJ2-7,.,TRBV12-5,CASGLPGGRGEQYF,TGTGCTAGTGGGCTTCCGGGGGGAAGGGGGGAGCAGTACTTC
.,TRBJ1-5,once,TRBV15,CATSRDAVRAQPQHF,TGTGCCACCAGCAGAGATGCAGTGCGGGCTCAGCCCCAGCATTTT
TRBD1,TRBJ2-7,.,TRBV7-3,CASSPRPGTGTEQYF,TGTGCCAGCAGCCCTCGTCCCGGGACAGGGACCGAGCAGTACTTC
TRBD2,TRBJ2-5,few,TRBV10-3,CAISEARLAGQETQYF,TGTGCCATCAGTGAGGCCCGACTAGCGGGACAGGAGACCCAGTACTTC
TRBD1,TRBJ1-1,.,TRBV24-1,CATSDSRDREAFF,TGTGCCACCAGTGATTCCCGGGACAGAGAGGCTTTCTTT
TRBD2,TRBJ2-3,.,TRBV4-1,CASSQDREVAGAEDTQYF,TGCGCCAGCAGCCAAGATCGGGAAGTAGCGGGGGCGGAAGATACGCAGTATTTT
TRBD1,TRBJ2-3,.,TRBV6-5,CASRQGARTDTQYF,TGTGCCAGCAGACAGGGGGCGCGCACAGATACGCAGTATTTT
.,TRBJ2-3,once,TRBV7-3,CASSTRGSTDTQYF,TGTGCCAGCAGCACGCGGGGCAGCACAGATACGCAGTATTTT
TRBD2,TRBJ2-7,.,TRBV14,CASRTGGRYEQYF,TGTGCCAGCAGAACGGGAGGGAGGTACGAGCAGTACTTC
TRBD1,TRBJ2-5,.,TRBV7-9,CASRRGQGETQYF,TGTGCCAGCAGGAGGGGGCAGGGCGAGACCCAGTACTTC
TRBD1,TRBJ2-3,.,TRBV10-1,CASSDQERGTGDSDTQYF,TGCGCCAGCAGTGACCAAGAGCGAGGGACAGGGGACTCAGATACGCAGTATTTT
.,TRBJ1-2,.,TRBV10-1,CASSEARNYGYTF,TGCGCCAGCAGTGAGGCCAGAAACTATGGCTACACCTTC
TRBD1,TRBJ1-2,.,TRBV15,CATSIGQGALRYGYTF,TGTGCCACCAGCATAGGACAGGGGGCTTTACGATATGGCTACACCTTC
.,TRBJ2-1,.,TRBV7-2,CASSFNSYNEQFF,TGTGCCAGCAGCTTCAACTCCTACAATGAGCAGTTCTTC
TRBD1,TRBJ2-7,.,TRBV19,CASSIWTGDYEQYF,TGTGCCAGTAGTATTTGGACAGGGGACTACGAGCAGTACTTC
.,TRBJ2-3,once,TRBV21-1,CASSKGFGTDTQYF,TGTGCCAGCAGCAAAGGTTTCGGTACAGATACGCAGTATTTT
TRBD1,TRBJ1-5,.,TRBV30,CAWSDRGQPQHF,TGTGCCTGGAGTGACAGGGGTCAGCCCCAGCATTTT
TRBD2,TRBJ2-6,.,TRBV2,CASRPNPTSGTGANVLTF,TGTGCCAGCAGGCCTAACCCGACTAGCGGGACTGGGGCCAACGTCCTGACTTTC
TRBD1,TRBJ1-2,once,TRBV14,CASSPYDRVGGYTF,TGTGCCAGCAGCCCATACGACAGGGTCGGTGGCTACACCTTC
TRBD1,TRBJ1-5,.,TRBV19,CASSIGRGYNQPQHF,TGTGCCAGTAGTATAGGCAGGGGGTATAATCAGCCCCAGCATTTT
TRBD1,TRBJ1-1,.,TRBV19,CASSIAGTAEAFF,TGTGCCAGTAGTATAGCTGGGACAGCTGAAGCTTTCTTT
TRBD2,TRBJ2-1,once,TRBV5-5,CASSARLAGAVYNEQFF,TGTGCCAGCAGCGCAAGACTAGCGGGAGCGGTCTACAATGAGCAGTTCTTC
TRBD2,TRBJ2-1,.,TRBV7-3,CASSSPGTSVGEQFF,TGTGCCAGCAGCTCACCCGGGACTAGCGTAGGTGAGCAGTTCTTC
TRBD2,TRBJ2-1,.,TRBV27,CASSLGSSGNNEQFF,TGTGCCAGCAGTTTGGGGTCTAGCGGTAACAATGAGCAGTTCTTC
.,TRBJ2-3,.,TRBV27,CASSYRRDRTDTQYF,TGTGCCAGCAGTTACCGGCGGGACCGCACAGATACGCAGTATTTT
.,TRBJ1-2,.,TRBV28,CASSGGVSTFRYGYTF,TGTGCCAGCAGTGGCGGCGTGTCGACGTTTCGGTATGGCTACACCTTC
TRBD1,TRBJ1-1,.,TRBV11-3,CASSQTGKNTEAFF,TGTGCCAGCAGCCAGACAGGGAAGAACACTGAAGCTTTCTTT
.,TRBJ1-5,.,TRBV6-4,CASSWTQGEPQHF,TGTGCCAGCAGTTGGACACAGGGCGAGCCCCAGCATTTT
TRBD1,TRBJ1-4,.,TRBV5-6,CASSSLGTGNEKLFF,TGTGCCAGCAGCTCGCTGGGGACAGGAAATGAAAAACTGTTTTTT
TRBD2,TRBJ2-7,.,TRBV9,CASSPPLAGAYEQYF,TGTGCCAGCAGCCCTCCCCTAGCGGGGGCCTACGAGCAGTACTTC
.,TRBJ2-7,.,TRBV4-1,CARAEDEQYF,TGCGCCAGGGCGGAGGACGAGCAGTACTTC
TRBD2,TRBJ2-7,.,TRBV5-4,CASSSSGLAGGPGQYF,TGTGCCAGCAGCTCCTCGGGACTAGCGGGAGGGCCGGGGCAGTACTTC
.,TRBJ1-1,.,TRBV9,CASSAAITGNTEAFF,TGTGCCAGCAGCGCGGCAATAACAGGGAACACTGAAGCTTTCTTT
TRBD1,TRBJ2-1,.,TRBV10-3,CAIRPGQGNNEQFF,TGTGCCATCAGGCCGGGACAGGGAAACAATGAGCAGTTCTTC
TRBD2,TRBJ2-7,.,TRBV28,CASSRLAGGLYEQYF,TGTGCCAGCAGCCGACTAGCGGGAGGTCTTTACGAGCAGTACTTC
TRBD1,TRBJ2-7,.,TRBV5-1,CASSFKQGAYEQYF,TGCGCCAGCAGCTTCAAACAGGGGGCCTACGAGCAGTACTTC
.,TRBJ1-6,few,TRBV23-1,CARGEEGGYNSPLHF,TGCGCCAGGGGAGAAGAGGGAGGTTATAATTCACCCCTCCACTTT
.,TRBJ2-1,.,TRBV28,CASKHSGAGKGFEQFF,TGTGCCAGCAAACATAGCGGAGCCGGCAAAGGGTTCGAGCAGTTCTTC
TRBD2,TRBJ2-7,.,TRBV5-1,CASSLAASGRLIYEQYF,TGCGCCAGCAGCTTGGCCGCTAGCGGGAGGTTAATCTACGAGCAGTACTTC